This TCR beta chain is drawn from a study of cytomegalovirus exposure and HLA in healthy donors. For the study at large: A subsequent analysis reported that the 95 to 150 validation repertoires were produced on the same platform that had also been used for the 600 to 700 first-cohort repertoires. The study's findings and limits: For most TCR sequences rarity was the rule, although some public TCRs occurred in many donors. Subsequent analysis showed first-cohort TCR clusters tending to co-occur in some 120 validation repertoires.

Concerning this clone: Its matching antigen is unknown.

TCRdb keeps only in-frame clones here, not all; method: immunoSEQ multiplex PCR. The sample lists 130,000 or so clones, roughly 89% occurring once. These donors were members of the approximately 120-subject validation cohort, a group separate from the approximately 640-subject first cohort. V lost 2 bases and J lost 2, with 9 bases in between. Germline V gene lookup returns CDR1 KGHSH and CDR2 LQKENI. The CDR3 sequence is 14 residues long. V gene TRBV18 combines with J gene TRBJ2-5; weak D call: TRBD2 (5 bases). Material for sequencing was PBMCs. The origin of this receptor is a woman aged 18-29 years in good health and CMV-seronegative. The CDR3 loop is CASSPSREQETQYF. CDR3 bases: TGTGCCAGCTCACCAAGCCGGGAACAAGAGACCCAGTACTTC.